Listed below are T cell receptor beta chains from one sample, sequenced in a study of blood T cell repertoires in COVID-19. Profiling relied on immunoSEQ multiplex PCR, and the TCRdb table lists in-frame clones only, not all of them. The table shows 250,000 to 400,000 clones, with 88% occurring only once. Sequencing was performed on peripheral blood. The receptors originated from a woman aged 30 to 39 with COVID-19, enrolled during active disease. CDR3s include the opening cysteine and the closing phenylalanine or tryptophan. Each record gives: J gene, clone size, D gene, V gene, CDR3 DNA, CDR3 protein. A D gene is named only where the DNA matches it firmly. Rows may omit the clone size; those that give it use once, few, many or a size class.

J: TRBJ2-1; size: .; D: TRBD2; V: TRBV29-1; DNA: TGCAGCGTTGAAGGTGGACTAGCGGGGGGCCATTCCTACAATGAGCAGTTCTTC; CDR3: CSVEGGLAGGHSYNEQFF
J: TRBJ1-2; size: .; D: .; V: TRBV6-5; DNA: TGTGCCAGCAGTTCGAGCCACTCTGGCTATGGCTACACCTTC; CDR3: CASSSSHSGYGYTF
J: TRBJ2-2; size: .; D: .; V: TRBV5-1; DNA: TGCGCCAGCAGCCTCCGACAGGGAGGTAACACCGGGGAGCTGTTTTTT; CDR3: CASSLRQGGNTGELFF
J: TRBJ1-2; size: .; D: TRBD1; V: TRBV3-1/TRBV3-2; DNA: TGTGCCAGCAGCCACAAGATTAACCGGGACAGGAGTGGCTACACCTTC; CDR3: CASSHKINRDRSGYTF
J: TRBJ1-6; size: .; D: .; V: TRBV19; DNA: TGTGCCAGTAGTATAAACAGGATTGATTCACCCCTCCACTTT; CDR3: CASSINRIDSPLHF
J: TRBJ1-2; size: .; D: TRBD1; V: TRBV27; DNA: TGTGCCAGCAGTTCCCGGGACAGGGGGGCCTATGGCTACACCTTC; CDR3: CASSSRDRGAYGYTF
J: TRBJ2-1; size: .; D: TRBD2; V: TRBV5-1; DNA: TGCGCCAGCAGCTTCTCTAGCGGGGGTTATTACAATGAGCAGTTCTTC; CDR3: CASSFSSGGYYNEQFF
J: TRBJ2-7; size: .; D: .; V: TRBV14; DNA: TGTGCCAGCAGCCAAGATCTGTCCCCAGGCTTCTCCTACGAGCAGTACTTC; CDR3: CASSQDLSPGFSYEQYF
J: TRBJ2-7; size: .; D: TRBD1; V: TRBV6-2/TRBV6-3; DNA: TGTGCCAGCAGCGTAGGGGACAGTCTCTACGAGCAGTACTTC; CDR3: CASSVGDSLYEQYF
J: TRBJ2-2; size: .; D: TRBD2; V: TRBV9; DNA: TGTGCCAGCAGCACTAGCGGGGGGGCGGCCACCGGGGAGCTGTTTTTT; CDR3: CASSTSGGAATGELFF
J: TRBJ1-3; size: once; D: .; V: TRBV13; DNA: TGTGCCAGCAGCTTGGGCAGGGCTGGAAACACCATATATTTT; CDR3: CASSLGRAGNTIYF
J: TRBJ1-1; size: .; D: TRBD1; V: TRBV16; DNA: TGTGCCAGCAGCTTAAGCCCCTCGGGACAGGGAGTGAACACTGAAGCTTTCTTT; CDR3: CASSLSPSGQGVNTEAFF
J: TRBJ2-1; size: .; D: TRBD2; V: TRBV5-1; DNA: TGCGCCAGCAAACCCCAGGCGGGGGGTTACGGTGAGCAGTTCTTC; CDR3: CASKPQAGGYGEQFF
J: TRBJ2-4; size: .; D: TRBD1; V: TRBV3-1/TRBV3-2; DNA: TGTGCCAGCAGCCAGGGTTCCAGGGGGACCAAAAACATTCAGTACTTC; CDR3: CASSQGSRGTKNIQYF
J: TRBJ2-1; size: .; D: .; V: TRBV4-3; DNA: TGCGCCAGCAGCCAAGGTCAGGGCGAGCAGTTCTTC; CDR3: CASSQGQGEQFF
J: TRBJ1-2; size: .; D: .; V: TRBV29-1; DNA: TGCAGCGTCGGAAGCCGACAGGCCGTAGGCTACACCTTC; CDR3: CSVGSRQAVGYTF
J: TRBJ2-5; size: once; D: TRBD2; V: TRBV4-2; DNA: TGTGCCAGCAGCCAAGGGGTCCTAGCGGGCATGGAGACCCAGTACTTC; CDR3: CASSQGVLAGMETQYF
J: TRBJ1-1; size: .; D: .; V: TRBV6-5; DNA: TGTGCCAGCAGGGGGGAGGGGAGCCTGGGCACTGAAGCTTTCTTT; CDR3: CASRGEGSLGTEAFF
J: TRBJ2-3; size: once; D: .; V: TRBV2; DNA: TGTGCCAGCGGAGGGGAGGATACGCAGTATTTT; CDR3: CASGGEDTQYF
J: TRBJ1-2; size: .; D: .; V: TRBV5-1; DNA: TGCGCCAGCAGCCTTACAGGGACACTCTCTTATGGCTACACCTTC; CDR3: CASSLTGTLSYGYTF
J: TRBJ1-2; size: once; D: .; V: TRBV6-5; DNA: TGTGCCAGCAGCGACAGCTTCTATGGCTACACCTTC; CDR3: CASSDSFYGYTF
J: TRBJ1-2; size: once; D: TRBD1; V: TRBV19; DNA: TGTGCCACCAAGACAGGGGCAGGCTATGGCTACACCTTC; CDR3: CATKTGAGYGYTF
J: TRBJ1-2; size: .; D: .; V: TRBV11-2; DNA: TGTGCCAGCAGCCCCAAGGGGCTGGGCTATGGCTACACCTTC; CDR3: CASSPKGLGYGYTF
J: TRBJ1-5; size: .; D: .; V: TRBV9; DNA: TGTGCCAGCAGCGTAGGGGCAGTCAATCAGCCCCAGCATTTT; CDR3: CASSVGAVNQPQHF
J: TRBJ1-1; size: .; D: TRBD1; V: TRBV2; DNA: TGTGCCAGCATGGGGGACAGTTTGAACACTGAAGCTTTCTTT; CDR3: CASMGDSLNTEAFF
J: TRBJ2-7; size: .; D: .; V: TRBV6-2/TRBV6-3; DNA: TGTGCCAGCAGTTGGGGCATGGAGCAGTACTTC; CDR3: CASSWGMEQYF
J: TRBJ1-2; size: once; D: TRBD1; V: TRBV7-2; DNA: TGTGCCAGCAGCTTGACAGGGGTGGATGGCTACACCTTC; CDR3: CASSLTGVDGYTF
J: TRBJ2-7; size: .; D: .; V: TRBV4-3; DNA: TGCGCCAGCCTCTCATGGGCGGACTTCTACGAGCAGTACTTC; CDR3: CASLSWADFYEQYF
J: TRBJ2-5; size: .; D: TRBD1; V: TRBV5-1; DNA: TGCGCCAGCAGCTTAGGACAGGGGATCGGCGGAGAGACCCAGTACTTC; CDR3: CASSLGQGIGGETQYF
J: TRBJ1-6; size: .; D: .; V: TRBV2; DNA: TGTGCCAGCAGTCCTGGCTCACCCCTCCACTTT; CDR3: CASSPGSPLHF
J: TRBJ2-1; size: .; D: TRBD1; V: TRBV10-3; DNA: TGTGCCATCAGTGTAACCGGGACAGGGGGCGATGAGCAGTTCTTC; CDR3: CAISVTGTGGDEQFF
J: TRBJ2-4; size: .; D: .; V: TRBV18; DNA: TGTGCCAGCTCACCAGGAGGGCTAGGTAATAACATTCAGTACTTC; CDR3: CASSPGGLGNNIQYF
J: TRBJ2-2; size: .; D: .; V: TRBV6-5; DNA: TGTGCCCTCTCAGCCCGTAGGGGCGGGGAGCTGTTTTTT; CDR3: CALSARRGGELFF
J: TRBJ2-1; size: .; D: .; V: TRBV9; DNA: TGTGCCAGCAGCGTAGTGGGGGCTCCTGATCTCGGATACAATGAGCAGTTCTTC; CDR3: CASSVVGAPDLGYNEQFF
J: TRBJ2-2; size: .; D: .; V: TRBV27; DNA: TGTGCCAGCAGACGAGGGTTGGAGACCGGGGAGCTGTTTTTT; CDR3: CASRRGLETGELFF
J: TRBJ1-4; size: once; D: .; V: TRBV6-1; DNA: TGTGCCAGCAGTGAAGGTTGGGGGCGTGTTAATGAAAAACTGTTTTTT; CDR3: CASSEGWGRVNEKLFF